This TCR beta chain was recovered during a study of CD8 T cells in ankylosing spondylitis. Study-wide results and caveats: A TCR beta motif made of fewer than ten highly homologous variants seemed typical of ankylosing spondylitis blood.

The CDR3 covers 15 residues. V was shortened by 3 bases and J by 1 base, with 12 bases between the two germline ends. MiXCR was run by TCRdb on the 5' RACE reads, yielding one entry per CDR3 protein. The sample shows about 750,000 distinct CDR3 sequences, about 20% of them seen only once. In regard to this clonotype: Its cognate antigen is unknown.

The sample consisted of blood, either unsorted or a sorted T cell fraction (not recorded which). The TCR comes from a male donor with ankylosing spondylitis. V is TRBV12-3 or TRBV12-4 and J is TRBJ2-5; D is tentatively TRBD1 or TRBD2 (6 bases each). CDR3 DNA: TGTGCCAGCAGTTTCCCGGGGGCCTTCCAAGAGACCCAGTACTTC. Protein sequence: CASSFPGAFQETQYF.